The present TCR beta chain was sequenced within a study of T cell changes during pregnancy in multiple sclerosis. This CDR3 contains 13 residues. The V gene's germline CDR1 is SGHNT and CDR2 YYREEE (reference sequence). V was cut by 5 bases and J by 9 bases, with 15 bases left in between. Assay used: immunoSEQ multiplex PCR; TCRdb lists only in-frame clones, some missing. This sample carries tens of thousands of clones, around 91% of them seen once, and the ten largest clones take 5% to 6.5%. This material consisted of peripheral blood, taken after pregnancy. The receptor was isolated from a female donor in good health, enrolled as a control in a pregnancy study. The chain joins TRBV5-4 to TRBJ2-1; D uncertain. The CDR3 DNA reads as TGTGCCAGCAGTCCTACGTCGCCAAGTGAGCAGTTCTTC. The encoded protein is CASSPTSPSEQFF. The full variable domain, rest sourced from reference TRBV5-4 and TRBJ2-1, is ETGVTQSPTHLIKTRGQQVTLRCSSQSGHNTVSWYQQALGQGPQFIFQYYREEENGRGNFPPRFSGLQFPNYSSELNVNALELDDSALYLCASSPTSPSEQFFGPGTRLTVL.